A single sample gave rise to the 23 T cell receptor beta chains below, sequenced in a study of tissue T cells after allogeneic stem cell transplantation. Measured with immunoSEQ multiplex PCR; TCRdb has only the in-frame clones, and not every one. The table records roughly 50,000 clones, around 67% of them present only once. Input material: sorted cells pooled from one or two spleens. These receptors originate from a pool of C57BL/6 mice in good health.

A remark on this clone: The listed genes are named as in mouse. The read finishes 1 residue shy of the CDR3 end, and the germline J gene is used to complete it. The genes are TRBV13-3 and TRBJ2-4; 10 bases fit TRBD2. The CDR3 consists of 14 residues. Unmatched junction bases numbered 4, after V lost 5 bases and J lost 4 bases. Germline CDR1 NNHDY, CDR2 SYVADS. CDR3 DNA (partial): TGTGCCAGCAGCGCGGACTGGGGGAAAAACACCTTGTAC. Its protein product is CASSADWGKNTLY. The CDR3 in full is CASSADWGKNTLYF.

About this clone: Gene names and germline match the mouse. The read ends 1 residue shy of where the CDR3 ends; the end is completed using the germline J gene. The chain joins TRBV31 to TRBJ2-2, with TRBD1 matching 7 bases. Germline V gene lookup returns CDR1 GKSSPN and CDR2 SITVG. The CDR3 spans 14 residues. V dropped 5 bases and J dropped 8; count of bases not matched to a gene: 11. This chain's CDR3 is CAWARQGVEGQLYF. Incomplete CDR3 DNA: TGTGCCTGGGCAAGGCAGGGGGTAGAGGGGCAGCTCTAC.

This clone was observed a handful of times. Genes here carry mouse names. The sequenced part of the CDR3 DNA is TGTGCCAGCAGTCTAATTTCCAACGAAAGATTATTT. Translation gives CASSLISNERLF. The full CDR3 protein is CASSLISNERLFF. This chain joins TRBV26 and TRBJ1-4; D ambiguous. Read sequence stops 1 residue before the CDR3 end, and the germline J gene provides the missing end. This CDR3 is 13 amino acids long. V was clipped by 3 bases and J by 0 bases, with 2 bases between them. Germline values: CDR1 KGHPV, CDR2 FQNQEV (reference sequence).

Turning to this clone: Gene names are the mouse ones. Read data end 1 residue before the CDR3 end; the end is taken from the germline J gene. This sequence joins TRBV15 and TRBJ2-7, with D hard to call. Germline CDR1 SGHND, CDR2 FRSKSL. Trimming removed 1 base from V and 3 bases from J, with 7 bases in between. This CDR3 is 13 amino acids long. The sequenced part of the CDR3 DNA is TGTGCCAGCAGTTTAGGACACATCTATGAACAGTAC. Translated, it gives CASSLGHIYEQY. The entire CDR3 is CASSLGHIYEQYF.

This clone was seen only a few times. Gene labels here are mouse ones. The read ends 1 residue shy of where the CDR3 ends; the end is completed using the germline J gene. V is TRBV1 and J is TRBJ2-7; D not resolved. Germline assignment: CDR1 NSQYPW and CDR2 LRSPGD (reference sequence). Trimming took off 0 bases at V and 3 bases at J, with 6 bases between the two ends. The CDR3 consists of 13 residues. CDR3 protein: CTCSADMFYEQYF. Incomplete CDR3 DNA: TGCACCTGCAGTGCAGATATGTTCTATGAACAGTAC.

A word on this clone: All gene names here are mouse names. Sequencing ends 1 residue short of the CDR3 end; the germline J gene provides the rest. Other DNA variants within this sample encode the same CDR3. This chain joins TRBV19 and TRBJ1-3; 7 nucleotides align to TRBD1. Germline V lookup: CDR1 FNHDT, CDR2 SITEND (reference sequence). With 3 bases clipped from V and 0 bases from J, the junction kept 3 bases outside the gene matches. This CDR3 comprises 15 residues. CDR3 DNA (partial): TGTGCCAGCAGTAGGGACAGAAATTCTGGAAATACGCTCTAT. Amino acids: CASSRDRNSGNTLY. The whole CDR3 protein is CASSRDRNSGNTLYF.

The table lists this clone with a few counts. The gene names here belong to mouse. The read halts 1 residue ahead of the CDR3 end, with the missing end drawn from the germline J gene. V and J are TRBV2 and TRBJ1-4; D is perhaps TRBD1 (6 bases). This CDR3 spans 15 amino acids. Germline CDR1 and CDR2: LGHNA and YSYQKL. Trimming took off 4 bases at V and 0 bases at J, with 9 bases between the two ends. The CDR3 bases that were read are TGTGCCAGCAGCCTCGGGACACTTTCCAACGAAAGATTATTT. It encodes CASSLGTLSNERLF. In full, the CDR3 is CASSLGTLSNERLFF.

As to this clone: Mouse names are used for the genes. The sequenced part of the CDR3 DNA is TGTGCCAGCAGCCAGGGACGCCCAAACACAGAAGTCTTC. Its translation is CASSQGRPNTEVF. The whole CDR3 protein reads CASSQGRPNTEVFF. The chain couples TRBV5 to TRBJ1-1, with TRBD1 as a possible D gene (5 bases). The CDR3 is cut off 1 residue early in the read; its end comes from the germline J gene. Trimming cost V 3 bases and J 0 bases, with 8 bases left between them. The CDR3 covers 14 residues. Germline V gives CDR1 LGHNA, CDR2 YNLKQL (reference sequence).

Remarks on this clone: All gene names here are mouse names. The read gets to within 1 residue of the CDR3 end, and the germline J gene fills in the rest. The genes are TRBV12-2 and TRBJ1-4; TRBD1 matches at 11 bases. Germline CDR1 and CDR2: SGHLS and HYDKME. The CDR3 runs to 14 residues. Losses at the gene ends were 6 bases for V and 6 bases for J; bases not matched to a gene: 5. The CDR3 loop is CASAPGQGDERLFF. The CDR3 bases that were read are TGTGCCAGCGCTCCGGGACAGGGGGACGAAAGATTATTT.

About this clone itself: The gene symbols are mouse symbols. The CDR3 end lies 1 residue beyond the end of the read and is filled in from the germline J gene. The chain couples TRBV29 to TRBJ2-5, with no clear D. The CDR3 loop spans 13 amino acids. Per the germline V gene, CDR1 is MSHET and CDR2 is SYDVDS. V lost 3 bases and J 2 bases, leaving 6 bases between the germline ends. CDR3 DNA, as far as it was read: TGTGCTAGCAGTTTCACGGTCCAAGACACCCAGTAC. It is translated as CASSFTVQDTQY. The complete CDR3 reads CASSFTVQDTQYF.

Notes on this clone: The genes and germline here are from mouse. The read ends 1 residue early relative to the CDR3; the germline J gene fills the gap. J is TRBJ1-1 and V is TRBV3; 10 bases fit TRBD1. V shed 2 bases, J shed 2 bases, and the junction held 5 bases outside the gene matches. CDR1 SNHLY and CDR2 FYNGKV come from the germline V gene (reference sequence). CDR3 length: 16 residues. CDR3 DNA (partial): TGTGCCAGCAGCTTAATGGGACAGGGGCACAACACAGAAGTCTTC. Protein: CASSLMGQGHNTEVF. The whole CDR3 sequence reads CASSLMGQGHNTEVFF.

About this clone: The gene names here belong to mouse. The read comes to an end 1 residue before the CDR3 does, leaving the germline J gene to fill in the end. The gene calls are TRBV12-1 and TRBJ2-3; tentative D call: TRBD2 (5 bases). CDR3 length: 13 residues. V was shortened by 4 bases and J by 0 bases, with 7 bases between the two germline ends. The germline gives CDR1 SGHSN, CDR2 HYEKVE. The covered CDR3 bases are TGTGCCAGCTCCTGGGATAGTGCAGAAACGCTGTAT. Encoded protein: CASSWDSAETLY. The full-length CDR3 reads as CASSWDSAETLYF.

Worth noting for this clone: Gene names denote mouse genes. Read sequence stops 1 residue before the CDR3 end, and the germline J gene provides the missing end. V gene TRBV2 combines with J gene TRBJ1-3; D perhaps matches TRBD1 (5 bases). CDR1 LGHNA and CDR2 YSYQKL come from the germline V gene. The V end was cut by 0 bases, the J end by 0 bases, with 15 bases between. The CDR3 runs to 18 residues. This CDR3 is CASSQDRGTKFSGNTLYF. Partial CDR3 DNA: TGTGCCAGCAGCCAAGATAGGGGCACTAAATTTTCTGGAAATACGCTCTAT.

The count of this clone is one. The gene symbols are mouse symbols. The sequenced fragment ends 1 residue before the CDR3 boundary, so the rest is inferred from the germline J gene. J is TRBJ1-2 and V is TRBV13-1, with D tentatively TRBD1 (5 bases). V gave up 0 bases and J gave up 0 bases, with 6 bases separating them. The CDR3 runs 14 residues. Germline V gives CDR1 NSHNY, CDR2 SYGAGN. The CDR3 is CASSDAGSNSDYTF. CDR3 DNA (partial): TGTGCCAGCAGTGATGCAGGGTCAAACTCCGACTACACC.

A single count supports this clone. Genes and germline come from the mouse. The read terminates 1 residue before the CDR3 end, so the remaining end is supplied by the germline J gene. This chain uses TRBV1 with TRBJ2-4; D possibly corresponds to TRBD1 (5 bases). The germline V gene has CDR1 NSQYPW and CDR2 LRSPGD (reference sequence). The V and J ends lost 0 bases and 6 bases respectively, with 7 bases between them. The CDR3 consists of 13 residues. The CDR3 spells CTCSADRANTLYF. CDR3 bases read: TGCACCTGCAGTGCAGACAGGGCGAACACCTTGTAC.

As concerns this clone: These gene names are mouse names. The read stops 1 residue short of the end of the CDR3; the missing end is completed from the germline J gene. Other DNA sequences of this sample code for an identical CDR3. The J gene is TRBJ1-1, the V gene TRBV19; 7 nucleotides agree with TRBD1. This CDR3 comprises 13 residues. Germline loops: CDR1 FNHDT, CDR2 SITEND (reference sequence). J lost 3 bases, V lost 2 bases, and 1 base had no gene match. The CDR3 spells CASSIRGDTEVFF. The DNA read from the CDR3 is TGTGCCAGCAGTATCAGGGGGGACACAGAAGTCTTC.

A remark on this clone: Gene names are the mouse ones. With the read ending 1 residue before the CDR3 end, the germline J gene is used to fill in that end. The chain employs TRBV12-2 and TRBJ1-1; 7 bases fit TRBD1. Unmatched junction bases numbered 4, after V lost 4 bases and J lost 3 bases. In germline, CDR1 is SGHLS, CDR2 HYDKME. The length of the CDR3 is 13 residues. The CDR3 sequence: CASSHRGDTEVFF. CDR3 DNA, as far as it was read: TGTGCCAGCTCCCACAGGGGCGACACAGAAGTCTTC.

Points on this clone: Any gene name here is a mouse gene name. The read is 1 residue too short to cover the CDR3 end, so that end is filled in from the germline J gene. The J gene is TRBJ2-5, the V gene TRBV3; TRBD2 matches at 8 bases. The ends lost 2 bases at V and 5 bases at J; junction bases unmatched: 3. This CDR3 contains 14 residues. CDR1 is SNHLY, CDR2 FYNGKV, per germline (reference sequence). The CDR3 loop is CASSLRGGGDTQYF. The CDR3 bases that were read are TGTGCCAGCAGCTTAAGGGGGGGCGGAGACACCCAGTAC.

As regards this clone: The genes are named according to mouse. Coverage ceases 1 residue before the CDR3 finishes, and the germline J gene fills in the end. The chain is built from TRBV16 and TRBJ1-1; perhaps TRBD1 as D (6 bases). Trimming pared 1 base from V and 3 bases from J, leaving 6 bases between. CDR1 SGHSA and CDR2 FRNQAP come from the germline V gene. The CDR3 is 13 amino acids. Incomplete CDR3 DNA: TGTGCAAGCAGCTTAGCAGGGGACACAGAAGTCTTC. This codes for CASSLAGDTEVF. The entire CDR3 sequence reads CASSLAGDTEVFF.

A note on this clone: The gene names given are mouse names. The sequenced CDR3 bases are TGTGCCAGCAGCCAAGGCAGAAAAGACACCCAGTAC. Amino acids: CASSQGRKDTQY. The whole CDR3 region reads CASSQGRKDTQYF. The genes are TRBV5 and TRBJ2-5; no firm D call. The observed sequence ends 1 residue before the CDR3 terminus, with the missing tail filled in from the germline J gene. Trimming took 1 base from V and 4 from J, leaving 6 bases between them. CDR1 and CDR2 from the germline V gene are LGHNA and YNLKQL (reference sequence). The CDR3 totals 13 residues.

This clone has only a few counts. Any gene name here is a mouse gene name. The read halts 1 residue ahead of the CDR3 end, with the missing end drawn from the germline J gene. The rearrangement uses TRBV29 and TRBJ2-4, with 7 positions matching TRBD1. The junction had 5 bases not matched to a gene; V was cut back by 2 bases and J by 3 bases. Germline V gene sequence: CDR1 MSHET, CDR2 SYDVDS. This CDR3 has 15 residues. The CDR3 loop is CASSLTGEGQNTLYF. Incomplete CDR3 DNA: TGTGCTAGCAGTTTAACAGGGGAAGGACAAAACACCTTGTAC.

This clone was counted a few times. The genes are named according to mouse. CDR3 DNA, as far as it was read: TGTGCCAGCAGTCGGGACTGGGGGGACTCCTATGAACAGTAC. Residues: CASSRDWGDSYEQY. The entire CDR3 protein is CASSRDWGDSYEQYF. V gene TRBV3 combines with J gene TRBJ2-7, with 12 bases fitting TRBD2. The CDR3 goes on 1 residue after the read ends, and that part is filled in from the germline J gene. V lost 6 bases, J lost 0 bases, and 3 bases stayed unmatched. Germline V lookup: CDR1 SNHLY, CDR2 FYNGKV (reference sequence). The CDR3 spans 15 residues.

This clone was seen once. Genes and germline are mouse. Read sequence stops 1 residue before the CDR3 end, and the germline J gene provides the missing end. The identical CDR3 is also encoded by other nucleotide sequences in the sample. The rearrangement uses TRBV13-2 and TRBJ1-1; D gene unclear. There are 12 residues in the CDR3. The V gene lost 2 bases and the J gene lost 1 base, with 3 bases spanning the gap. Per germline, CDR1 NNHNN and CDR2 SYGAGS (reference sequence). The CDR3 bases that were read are TGTGCCAGCGGTGACAGAAACACAGAAGTCTTC. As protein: CASGDRNTEVF. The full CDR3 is CASGDRNTEVFF.